The 29 T cell receptor beta chains below come from one sample, sequenced in a study of Ad26.COV2.S vaccination and SARS-CoV-2 variants. Treatment specified: some 20 received Ad26.COV2.S at low or high dose, single or two shots; five or six received placebo; per-sample allocation not given. On day 63 after the first injection, vaccine and placebo recipients gave samples. The protocol was immunoSEQ multiplex PCR, while the TCRdb copy is restricted to in-frame clones and leaves out a portion. The sample lists 200,000 to 300,000 clones, around 85% occurring once. Sequencing used peripheral blood, obtained in a trial of Ad26.COV2.S vaccine versus placebo. Every receptor here comes from a person between 18 and 59 years old who received the Ad26.COV2.S COVID-19 vaccine or a placebo.

The V call is TRBV11-1, the J call TRBJ2-1, with 11 positions matching TRBD2. V trimming: 5 bases; J trimming: 6 bases; junction bases outside the gene matches: 9. The CDR3 loop spans 16 amino acids. Germline V gives CDR1 SGHAT, CDR2 FQDESV (reference sequence). CDR3 region: CASSPVGTSGGNEQFF. The CDR3 DNA is TGTGCCAGCAGCCCGGTGGGAACTAGCGGGGGCAATGAGCAGTTCTTC.

The chain couples TRBV5-4 to TRBJ2-2; no definite D call. This CDR3 contains 15 residues. V shed 2 bases and J shed 5 bases, with 13 bases lying between them. Germline V gene sequence: CDR1 SGHNT, CDR2 YYREEE (reference sequence). CDR3: CASSFDPIGTGELFF. The CDR3 nucleotides read TGTGCCAGCAGCTTTGACCCCATAGGGACCGGGGAGCTGTTTTTT.

This chain links TRBV5-6 with TRBJ2-3; 9 bases align to TRBD2. The V gene's germline CDR1 is SGHDT and CDR2 YYEEEE. The CDR3 has 15 residues. The V and J ends lost 2 bases and 8 bases, in that order; junction bases with no gene match: 9. CDR3 DNA sequence: TGTGCCAGCAGCTTCGGGGCGGGAGGGTCAGGTACGCAGTATTTT. Translated, it gives CASSFGAGGSGTQYF.

V is TRBV4-2 and J is TRBJ2-7; 10 bases are shared with TRBD1. This CDR3 comprises 14 residues. Germline V gives CDR1 LGHNA, CDR2 YNFKEQ. V was pared by 5 bases and J by 5 bases, with 6 bases of the junction left unmatched. As DNA, the CDR3 is TGTGCCAGCAGCACCCGGGACAGGGGCGACGAGCAGTACTTC. Protein: CASSTRDRGDEQYF.

V gene TRBV12-3 or TRBV12-4 combines with J gene TRBJ1-5, with 7 bases matching TRBD1. V dropped 0 bases and J dropped 11; count of bases not matched to a gene: 4. This CDR3 has 13 residues. The chain's CDR3 is CASSLASTGTQHF. The DNA for the CDR3 is TGTGCCAGCAGTTTAGCATCGACAGGGACCCAGCATTTT.

The chain has TRBV11-1 and TRBJ2-1, with D unclear. Per germline, CDR1 SGHAT and CDR2 FQDESV (reference sequence). V shed 1 base and J shed 0 bases, with 7 bases lying between them. This CDR3 region has 15 residues. Here the CDR3 DNA reads TGTGCCAGCAGCTTAGGAGCAAGCTCCTACAATGAGCAGTTCTTC. Its protein product is CASSLGASSYNEQFF.

The genes are TRBV6-2 or TRBV6-3 and TRBJ2-5, with D possibly called TRBD1 or TRBD2 (5 bases each). CDR1 and CDR2 (germline): MNHEY, SVGEGT. The CDR3 loop spans 14 amino acids. Between the trimmed V and J ends, which lost 6 bases and 0 bases, there was a span of 11 bases. CDR3 sequence reads: CASSPGPYQETQYF. The CDR3 DNA reads TGTGCCAGCAGCCCGGGACCATACCAAGAGACCCAGTACTTC.

The chain combines TRBV5-1 with TRBJ2-2; D remains ambiguous. V dropped 5 bases and J dropped 4 bases, with 6 bases sitting between them. The CDR3 is 12 amino acids. Germline V CDR1 and CDR2: SGHRS, YFSETQ. In nucleotides, the CDR3 is TGCGCCAGCAGAGACGGCACCGGGGAGCTGTTTTTT. Protein sequence: CASRDGTGELFF.

The chain has TRBV3-1 (or the pseudogene TRBV3-2) and TRBJ2-1; D possibly corresponds to TRBD2 (5 bases). The ends were cut back, 1 base at V and 4 bases at J, with 17 bases in the middle. CDR1 LGHDT and CDR2 YNNKEL come from the germline V gene (reference sequence). The CDR3 covers 17 residues. CDR3 in amino acids: CASSQGMGSRGYNEQFF. In DNA form, the CDR3 reads TGTGCCAGCAGCCAAGGTATGGGATCACGGGGATACAATGAGCAGTTCTTC.

The rearrangement joins TRBV2 to TRBJ1-3; the D gene is possibly TRBD1 (5 bases). Germline values: CDR1 SNHLY, CDR2 FYNNEI. V was cut by 1 base and J by 4 bases, with 11 bases left in between. This CDR3 comprises 15 residues. The chain's CDR3 is CASSEGGVSGNTIYF. CDR3 bases: TGTGCCAGCAGTGAAGGGGGGGTCTCCGGAAACACCATATATTTT.

This clone was seen a handful of times. V usage is TRBV2 and J usage is TRBJ1-5; D ambiguous. Germline-derived CDR1 and CDR2 are SNHLY and FYNNEI. Trimming pared 1 base from V and 3 bases from J, leaving 10 bases between. CDR3 length: 15 amino acids. CDR3 nucleotides: TGTGCCAGCAGTGAAGGGCAGCTCCTCAATCAGCCCCAGCATTTT. Translated: CASSEGQLLNQPQHF.

The chain carries TRBV14 and TRBJ1-1, with D hard to call. Germline V CDR1 and CDR2: SGHDN, FVKESK. The CDR3 length is 15 residues. V gave up 0 bases and J gave up 2 bases, with 10 bases separating them. The chain's CDR3 is CASSQDRQTNTEAFF. The CDR3 DNA reads as TGTGCCAGCAGCCAAGATAGGCAGACAAACACTGAAGCTTTCTTT.

This clone was counted between two and nine times. The chain uses TRBV6-2 or TRBV6-3 and TRBJ1-5; D is perhaps TRBD1 (5 bases). V lost 4 bases and J lost 6, with 13 bases in between. CDR3 length: 14 amino acids. Germline V lookup: CDR1 MNHEY, CDR2 SVGEGT. CDR3 DNA sequence: TGTGCCAGCAGTTTAGCTTTGGGGACTCAGCCCCAGCATTTT. Its protein product is CASSLALGTQPQHF.

In DNA form, the CDR3 reads TGTGCCAGCAGCGTAGGTTTGCGGGGGTACAATGAGCAGTTCTTC. Its protein is CASSVGLRGYNEQFF. The V call is TRBV9, the J call TRBJ2-1; 7 nucleotides align to TRBD2. The germline V gene has CDR1 SGDLS and CDR2 YYNGEE. V shed 0 bases, J shed 4 bases, and the junction held 4 bases outside the gene matches. This CDR3 has 15 amino acids.

The genes are TRBV6-5 and TRBJ1-1; 7 positions match TRBD1. The CDR3 extends over 12 amino acids. V shed 6 bases and J 9 bases; nucleotides not matched to a gene: 7. Germline V CDR1 and CDR2: MNHEY, SVGAGI. CDR3 region: CASRGTVGKAFF. DNA of the CDR3: TGTGCCAGCAGGGGGACAGTGGGAAAAGCTTTCTTT.

The gene calls are TRBV3-1 (or the pseudogene TRBV3-2) and TRBJ1-4, with D perhaps matching TRBD1 (5 bases). The CDR3 length is 13 residues. Germline V gene lookup returns CDR1 LGHDT and CDR2 YNNKEL (reference sequence). The V and J ends lost 4 bases and 5 bases respectively, with 8 bases between them. CDR3 sequence (DNA): TGTGCCAGCAGCCGCCGGGGCAATGAAAAACTGTTTTTT. The encoded protein is CASSRRGNEKLFF.

In its sample, this clone was seen once. This chain connects TRBV4-2 to TRBJ2-3, with 9 bases matching TRBD2. CDR1 is LGHNA, CDR2 YNFKEQ, per germline. CDR3 length: 16 residues. V lost 0 bases, J lost 4 bases, and 5 bases stayed unmatched. The CDR3 region is CASSQDGRGGPDTQYF. The DNA for the CDR3 is TGTGCCAGCAGCCAAGATGGGCGGGGGGGCCCAGATACGCAGTATTTT.

This clone was seen only a few times. CDR3 amino acids: CASSSAGLSYEQYF. CDR3 DNA sequence: TGTGCCAGCAGTTCGGCGGGCCTTTCCTACGAGCAGTACTTC. The chain has TRBV7-8 and TRBJ2-7; TRBD2 is a possible D gene (5 bases). The CDR3 spans 14 residues. CDR1 and CDR2 (germline): SGHVS, FQNEAQ. V was pared by 6 bases and J by 1 base, with 13 bases between. Variable domain in full (rest from reference TRBV7-8 and TRBJ2-7): GAGVSQSPRYKVAKRGQDVALRCDPISGHVSLFWYQQALGQGPEFLTYFQNEAQLDKSGLPSDRFFAERPEGSVSTLKIQRTQQEDSAVYLCASSSAGLSYEQYFGPGTRLTVT.

The chain employs TRBV24-1 and TRBJ2-5, with 11 bases aligning to TRBD1. The V segment lost 6 bases and the J segment 5 bases; nucleotides outside the gene matches: 7. The CDR3 runs 15 residues. Germline V gives CDR1 KGHDR, CDR2 SFDVKD. CDR3 nucleotide sequence: TGTGCCACCAGTTCGGGACAGGGGGATGTGGAGACCCAGTACTTC. Translating gives CATSSGQGDVETQYF.

V and J are TRBV5-4 and TRBJ2-2; no definite D call. The CDR3 is 13 amino acids. Germline V lookup: CDR1 SGHNT, CDR2 YYREEE (reference sequence). V was clipped by 2 bases and J by 6 bases, with 8 bases between them. CDR3 protein: CASSFSYSGELFF. DNA for the CDR3: TGTGCCAGCAGCTTTAGCTACTCCGGGGAGCTGTTTTTT.

This clone was counted a few times. The chain combines TRBV14 with TRBJ1-6, with D possibly matching TRBD1 (6 bases). The V end lost 4 bases, the J end lost 5 bases, and 12 bases lay between the germline ends. CDR1 and CDR2 from the germline V gene are SGHDN and FVKESK. The CDR3 loop spans 15 amino acids. The CDR3, as DNA: TGTGCCAGCAGCCGCGTGGGGGGGCATAATTCACCCCTCCACTTT. It codes for CASSRVGGHNSPLHF.

The chain links TRBV30 to TRBJ2-5; possible D gene TRBD1, 6 bases. CDR3 length equals 15 residues. CDR1 is GTSNPN, CDR2 SVGIG, per germline (reference sequence). Trimming removed 5 bases at V and 1 base at J, with 17 bases between. Here the CDR3 reads CAWGTGHRIQETQYF. CDR3 nucleotide sequence: TGTGCCTGGGGAACGGGACACCGAATCCAAGAGACCCAGTACTTC.

CDR3 sequence reads: CASSYSLRTASTEAFF. The DNA of the CDR3 is TGTGCCAGCAGTTACTCGCTCAGGACGGCCAGCACTGAAGCTTTCTTT. This chain joins TRBV6-5 and TRBJ1-1; D call uncertain. From germline, CDR1 is MNHEY and CDR2 SVGAGI. The CDR3 consists of 16 residues. Trimming left V 0 bases short and J 4 bases short, with 15 bases between.

This clone was observed once. The chain recombines TRBV11-3 with TRBJ2-2; tentative D call: TRBD1 (5 bases). Trimming pared 1 base from V and 0 bases from J, leaving 15 bases between. The CDR3 is 18 residues long. The germline CDR1 and CDR2 sequences are SGHNT and YENEEA. CDR3 loop: CASSLGGWGLANTGELFF. Here the CDR3 DNA reads TGTGCCAGCAGCTTAGGGGGCTGGGGATTGGCGAACACCGGGGAGCTGTTTTTT.

This chain joins TRBV25-1 and TRBJ1-1, with 9 nucleotides matching TRBD1. The germline V gene has CDR1 MGHDK and CDR2 SYGVNS. This CDR3 is built from 15 residues. After removal of 6 bases from V and 3 bases from J, the junction contained 8 bases not matched to a gene. CDR3 loop: CASRGTGRLHTEAFF. CDR3 nucleotide sequence: TGTGCCAGCAGAGGGACAGGGAGACTGCACACTGAAGCTTTCTTT.

The V gene is TRBV5-6, the J gene TRBJ1-2; no definite D call. This CDR3 contains 12 residues. Between the trimmed V and J ends, which lost 4 bases and 6 bases, there was a span of 10 bases. CDR1 and CDR2 from the germline V gene are SGHDT and YYEEEE. CDR3 region: CASSADGDGYTF. The CDR3 nucleotides are TGTGCCAGCAGCGCCGACGGGGATGGCTACACCTTC.

The chain couples TRBV20-1 to TRBJ1-1; tentatively, D is TRBD1 (5 bases). This CDR3 contains 11 residues. V was trimmed by 6 bases and J by 6 bases, leaving 11 bases between them. Germline CDR1 and CDR2: DFQATT and SNEGSKA (reference sequence). The CDR3 sequence is CSARDPPEAFF. The CDR3 region has the DNA TGCAGTGCCCGGGACCCTCCTGAAGCTTTCTTT.

The rearrangement uses TRBV9 and TRBJ2-3; 8 bases match TRBD2. The CDR3 runs to 17 residues. Germline values: CDR1 SGDLS, CDR2 YYNGEE. Trimming removed 0 bases from V and 1 base from J; junction bases left unmatched: 7. CDR3 DNA sequence: TGTGCCAGCAGCGTAGTTGCCACTAGCGGAGGCACAGATACGCAGTATTTT. This gives the protein CASSVVATSGGTDTQYF.

The chain links TRBV7-2 to TRBJ2-7, with 7 bases identical to TRBD2. Trimming cost V 2 bases and J 2 bases; bases outside gene matches: 3. This CDR3 is 14 amino acids long. The germline gives CDR1 SGHTA, CDR2 FQGNSA. The CDR3 loop reads CASSLSGKPYEQYF. CDR3 DNA: TGTGCCAGCAGCTTAAGCGGGAAGCCCTACGAGCAGTACTTC.